This T cell receptor beta chain was identified during a study of response to subunit inactivated influenza vaccine. Study-wide findings and caveats: Authors suggested each seasonal influenza vaccination recruits few new T cells.

CDR1 is GTSNPN and CDR2 is SVGIG in the germline V gene (reference sequence). V gave up 7 bases and J gave up 0 bases; unmatched junction bases: 7. This CDR3 has 15 amino acids. Details on this clonotype: The antigen remains undetermined.

TCRdb called the RT-PCR reads again in MiXCR, with one record for every CDR3 protein. The repertoire holds approximately 520,000 distinct CDR3 sequences, less than 30% seen once, with 1.5% to 2% in the top ten. The chain carries TRBV30 and TRBJ2-2, with 8 bases that match TRBD2. This TCR derives from a man aged 50-59 years who received an inactivated influenza vaccine. This material consisted of CD4+ T cells sorted from PBMCs, taken roughly 5 days after vaccination. The CDR3 reads CALNGGASNTGELFF. The CDR3 DNA reads TGTGCCTTAAACGGGGGGGCCTCGAACACCGGGGAGCTGTTTTTT.